Here is one TCR beta chain with its context. As yet, its antigen is unknown. By quantitative 5'-RACE with molecular barcodes, the TCR beta libraries were made. TCRdb passed the 5' RACE reads through MiXCR, listing each CDR3 protein once. The sample includes about 450,000 distinct CDR3 sequences, more than 25% of them seen just once. These data come from a study of CD8 T cells in ankylosing spondylitis. Study-level results: Clones linked with disease were CD8+ and fairly uncommon in the peripheral blood. Several of the motif variants were reported before in synovial fluid and blood from reactive arthritis. Clones linked to disease were reported to show significant enrichment in matched ankylosing spondylitis synovial fluid. A TCR beta motif of under 10 highly homologous variants seemed to mark ankylosing spondylitis blood.

Looked up from germline, CDR1 is SGHVS and CDR2 is FQNEAQ. CDR3 size: 14 residues. The V end was cut by 5 bases, the J end by 5 bases, with 14 bases between. Material: blood, either unsorted or a sorted T cell fraction (not recorded which). The J gene is TRBJ2-3, the V gene TRBV7-8, with unresolved D. The receptor's source is a male donor with ankylosing spondylitis. CDR3 nucleotides: TGTGCCAGCAGCCAAAACCTCATGGAAGATACGCAGTATTTT. This translates into CASSQNLMEDTQYF. Filled out from reference TRBV7-8 and TRBJ2-3, the complete variable domain reads GAGVSQSPRYKVAKRGQDVALRCDPISGHVSLFWYQQALGQGPEFLTYFQNEAQLDKSGLPSDRFFAERPEGSVSTLKIQRTQQEDSAVYLCASSQNLMEDTQYFGPGTRLTVL.